This entry is about one TCR beta chain. Its antigen has not been determined. Base qualities are not recorded, but no much larger clone differs from it by a single base. The germline V gene encodes CDR1 SEHNR and CDR2 FQNEAQ (reference sequence). The CDR3 spans 13 residues, from the cysteine through the phenylalanine. The DNA shown is the 39-base CDR3, in frame from base 1. V is shortened by 6 bases, J by 2 bases, and the region joining them spans 9 bases. This entry belongs to a study of shared clonotypes between healthy human individuals (dated by TCRdb to the early 2020s). About the investigation overall: The cohort comprised two women and a few men aged 18 to 49 years. For each donor, three plates each were used for CD4 naive and CD4 memory, two plates were used for CD8 naive, and one plate was used for CD8 memory. Blood TCR repertoires of five healthy adults were deeply sequenced to estimate repertoire size and the extent of clonotype sharing between individuals. To increase sequencing depth and limit assay-specific biases, TCR repertoire library preparation and sequencing were carried out by different laboratories using diverse techniques. Each donor's leukapheresis produced roughly between about 0.9 and 9.5 billion PBMCs.

CD8 naive samples consisted of CD45RO-negative cells that were positively selected for CCR7, yielding a CD45RA+CCR7+ population without TemRA cells. Healthy HIV-negative adults with no recently reported acute infections or vaccinations were included as donors. Every donor was a Caucasian adult living in Nashville, Tennessee, USA. Blood was collected by leukapheresis, and PBMCs were isolated by Ficoll-Histopaque density gradient centrifugation and then cryopreserved in liquid nitrogen vapor phase. Analytical flow cytometry was used to check the purity and quantity of each magnetically sorted T cell population. Each sorted fraction had its genomic DNA isolated and then quantified by UV absorbance on a Nanodrop 2000c. Using the deep immunoSEQ assay, TCR CDR3 regions were amplified from genomic DNA by multiplex PCR. Extracted genomic DNA from each cell subset was spread evenly across all wells of several immunoSEQ 96-well plates, with each plate serving as a replicate. For sorted subsets, 200 ng of genomic DNA, equivalent to 25,000 to 35,000 T cell genomes, went into each replicate PCR. The purified libraries were quantified using a Qubit 3.0 fluorometer, sized with a Bioanalyzer 2100, and then quantified again using the KAPA Library Quantification kit. A separate single-read 150-cycle Illumina NextSeq 550 flow cell was used to sequence each immunoSEQ 96-well plate. In the source study's methods: Because only junctional sequences without quality scores were contained in the immunoSEQ output, filtering matching that applied to full-length reads could not be performed. To assign V/J genes and CDR3, sequences were annotated against IMGT germline references using PyIR, a Python wrapper for IgBLAST v1.9. Reads were removed for weak V/J assignments (E-value above 1e-6), missing CDR3, stop codons, out-of-frame junctions, or ambiguous translated residues. V3J clonotypes were defined as sequences sharing an identical inferred V gene, J gene, and CDR3 amino acid sequence. The percentage overlap between two repertoires was calculated by dividing the number of shared unique clonotypes by the size of the smaller repertoire. Repertoire richness was assessed with RTK rarefaction, the Chao1 estimator, and Recon v2.1 estimates of unobserved clonotypes. For all TCRbeta clonotypes obtained by the gDNA method from a few donors, generation probabilities were computed with OLGA. Held by TCRdb, this immuneACCESS table contains in-frame sequences only and omits some clones. Under half of the omission traces to an unresolved V gene where checked; the cause of the rest is unknown. For V, J and clone size, that table is used; D and trimming come from the DNA. Counted in this sample were around 2.1 million clones; roughly 91% of them appeared once. The biggest ten clones account for roughly 1.8% of the sample.

Results and caveats for the whole study, not just this receptor: Naive subsets generally had larger estimated clonotype richness than memory subsets. Sampling was restricted to blood, and TCR repertoires in tissues likely differ from the TCR repertoires found in blood. Compared with non-shared clonotypes, clonotypes shared by all four sorted-subset donors had higher generation probabilities. Because the study included a small number of donors, the genetic and exposure-history diversity represented was limited. Sharing across a handful of donors was observed for about 4.8% of naive CD4, 3% to 3.5% of naive CD8, 2% to 2.5% of memory CD4, and over 0.3% of memory CD8 clonotypes. Even with the large sequencing depth, rarefaction of the sorted-subset datasets indicated that sequencing was incomplete. Based on pairwise subsampling, the degree of clonotype sharing among donors was expected to be affected by sequencing depth.

The source is a man aged 18 to 30 in good health. Some clones in this sample may be carry-over from other donors' samples. The sample comprised naive CD8+ T cells from PBMCs. The sample's cell subset or site label, in plain terms: CD45RA+CCR7+. Recombination joined TRBV7-9 with TRBJ2-3, with TRBD2 tentatively as D gene (5 bases match). The CDR3 protein sequence reads: CASRLGDTDTQYF. The DNA reads TGTGCCAGCAGACTCGGGGACACAGATACGCAGTATTTT.